The rows below give T cell receptor beta chains drawn from one sample of a study of CD8 T cells in ankylosing spondylitis. A single record per CDR3 protein comes from TCRdb applying MiXCR to the 5' RACE reads. The top ten hold roughly 15% of the sample, which has more than 300,000 distinct CDR3 sequences, approximately 8.2% seen once. The sample was blood, either unsorted or a sorted T cell fraction (not recorded which). The receptors come from a male donor with ankylosing spondylitis. The CDR3 runs from the conserved cysteine through the conserved F or W. The D gene is left open where the match is weak. Some rows mark clone size as missing; the rest say once, few, many or name a class of expanded clone.

TRBV21-1,few,.,TRBJ2-1,TGTGCCAGCAGCCTCACGGTGGTGTTAGCGGGAGGGTATCTGGGGCAGTTCTTC,CASSLTVVLAGGYLGQFF
TRBV7-6,.,TRBD1,TRBJ2-1,TGTGCCAGCAGCACCCGGACAGGGCGGTTCAATGAGCAGTTCTTC,CASSTRTGRFNEQFF
TRBV5-1,few,.,TRBJ2-5,TGCGCCAGCAGCTTTATATTGGGAGAGACCCAGTACTTC,CASSFILGETQYF
TRBV18,few,.,TRBJ2-7,TGTGCCAGCTCACCGGAGACAGGCTCCTACGAGCAGTACTTC,CASSPETGSYEQYF
TRBV28,.,TRBD2,TRBJ2-3,TGTGCCGCCAGCAACGAGCGGGGGATCACAGATACGCAGTATTTT,CAASNERGITDTQYF
TRBV11-3,many,.,TRBJ2-7,TGTGCCAGCAGCTTAGGAGAGGGGCGGTACGAGCAGTACTTC,CASSLGEGRYEQYF
TRBV20-1,few,.,TRBJ2-7,TGCAGTGGGAGAGGCCTGAGGGCTTCTTACGAGCAGTACTTC,CSGRGLRASYEQYF
TRBV7-9,few,TRBD2,TRBJ2-3,TGTGCCAGCAGCTTAGCGACTAGCGGGAGGCCGGGGGATACGCAGTATTTT,CASSLATSGRPGDTQYF
TRBV9,few,TRBD2,TRBJ2-3,TGTGCCAGCAGCGCCGACTTACTAGCGGGAGGGGGATATACGCAGTATTTT,CASSADLLAGGGYTQYF
TRBV27,.,TRBD2,TRBJ2-2,TGTGCCAGCAGTTTAAGACTAGCGGGAGCCGGGGAGCTGTTTTTT,CASSLRLAGAGELFF
TRBV5-1,many,TRBD1,TRBJ2-3,TGTGCCAGCAGTTGGACAGGGAGCACAGATACGCAGTATTTT,CASSWTGSTDTQYF
TRBV28,.,TRBD1,TRBJ1-5,TGTGCCAGCAGTCCGGGACAGGGGATTCAGCCCCAGCATTTT,CASSPGQGIQPQHF
TRBV29-1,few,.,TRBJ1-2,TGCAGCGTTGAGGGCATGGGCGACTATGGCTACACCTTC,CSVEGMGDYGYTF
TRBV20-1,.,TRBD2,TRBJ2-7,TGCAGTGCTAGTCGGTCTAGCGGTGCCTACGAGCAGTACTTC,CSASRSSGAYEQYF
TRBV5-1,few,TRBD2,TRBJ2-7,TGCGCCAGCAGCTACGGGACTAGCGGTGGCTACGAGCAGTACTTC,CASSYGTSGGYEQYF
TRBV29-1,many,.,TRBJ2-5,TGCAGCGTTGAAGGGGCTGAGACCCAGTACTTC,CSVEGAETQYF
TRBV7-8,many,.,TRBJ2-2,TGTGCCAGCAGCTCTCGACTGACTTCCAACACCGGGGAGCTGTTTTTT,CASSSRLTSNTGELFF
TRBV7-2,many,TRBD2,TRBJ2-1,TGTGCCAGCAGCCGACTGCTAGCGGGGTCCTACAATGAGCAGTTCTTC,CASSRLLAGSYNEQFF
TRBV19,.,.,TRBJ2-3,TGTGCCAGTAGTATCCTCAACCGTTACACAGATACGCAGTATTTT,CASSILNRYTDTQYF
TRBV5-1,few,.,TRBJ1-1,TGCGCCAGCAGCTTGGAGCAGGGGATAGAACTAGATGAAGCTTTCTTT,CASSLEQGIELDEAFF
TRBV28,.,.,TRBJ1-5,TGTGCCAGCAGTTGGGGCCAAGCACAGCCCCAGCATTTT,CASSWGQAQPQHF
TRBV5-1,few,TRBD1,TRBJ2-7,TGCGCCAGCAGCACGACAGGGGACCGCTACGAGCAGTACTTC,CASSTTGDRYEQYF